These 21 T cell receptor beta chains came from one sample sequenced in a study of T cells in Graves' hyperthyroidism and ophthalmopathy. Amplification of TCR beta CDR3 regions was performed using RNA transcripts as template. The HTBI primer set was used in a first-round RT-PCR of the TCR CDR3. Each CDR3 protein gets one entry after TCRdb re-called the multiplex PCR reads with MiXCR. The sample includes about 380,000 distinct CDR3 sequences, about 15% seen only once; the top ten take roughly 11%. The specimen sequenced was blood. The receptors here all came from a woman in her sixties with Graves' hyperthyroidism.

The V gene is TRBV12-3 or TRBV12-4, the J gene TRBJ2-3, with D tentatively TRBD1 (7 bases). V was clipped by 6 bases and J by 4 bases, with 23 bases between them. The CDR3 is 17 residues long. CDR3 nucleotide sequence: TGTGCCAGCAGCTGGGGGGCAGGGGGTGCGGCCCCAGATACGCAGTATTTT. This codes for CASSWGAGGAAPDTQYF.

This clonotype has a count of ten or more. This chain connects TRBV27 to TRBJ2-1, with a weak D call TRBD2 (6 bases). The germline CDR1 and CDR2 sequences are MNHEY and SMNVEV (reference sequence). Trimming removed 1 base at V and 6 bases at J, with 13 bases between. The CDR3 consists of 15 residues. The CDR3 region is CASSLFGGNANEQFF. In nucleotides, the CDR3 is TGTGCCAGCAGTTTATTCGGCGGGAACGCCAATGAGCAGTTCTTC.

This clonotype was counted many times. This chain uses TRBV7-2 with TRBJ2-1; 10 nucleotides match TRBD2. V gave up 3 bases and J gave up 4 bases; unmatched junction bases: 3. Per the germline V gene, CDR1 is SGHTA and CDR2 is FQGNSA. This CDR3 has 15 residues. The CDR3 is CASSFSSGRYNEQFF. The CDR3 DNA follows: TGTGCCAGCAGCTTCTCTAGCGGGAGATACAATGAGCAGTTCTTC. Together with reference TRBV7-2 and TRBJ2-1, the CDR3 gives the full variable domain: GAGVSQSPSNKVTEKGKDVELRCDPISGHTALYWYRQSLGQGLEFLIYFQGNSAPDKSGLPSDRFSAERTGGSVSTLTIQRTQQEDSAVYLCASSFSSGRYNEQFFGPGTRLTVL.

At least ten counts were recorded for this clonotype. The chain is built from TRBV27 and TRBJ2-1, with a possible D match to TRBD2 (6 bases). The V gene's germline CDR1 is MNHEY and CDR2 SMNVEV (reference sequence). The CDR3 length is 15 residues. The ends were cut back, 2 bases at V and 5 bases at J, with 13 bases in the middle. In nucleotides, the CDR3 is TGTGCCAGCAGTTTACGGGGGAACCCTAACAATGAGCAGTTCTTC. Residues: CASSLRGNPNNEQFF.

This clonotype was picked up many times. J is TRBJ2-1 and V is TRBV20-1; TRBD1 matches at 9 bases. CDR1 and CDR2 (germline): DFQATT, SNEGSKA (reference sequence). With V trimmed by 2 bases and J by 9 bases, 14 bases remained unmatched. The CDR3 spans 16 residues. The CDR3 here is CSARPLGTGFESEQFF. The CDR3 nucleotides are TGCAGTGCTAGACCCCTAGGGACAGGGTTTGAAAGTGAGCAGTTCTTC.

Points on this clonotype: A single base separates this from a much larger clone, so it may be a read error. V usage is TRBV6-2 or TRBV6-3 and J usage is TRBJ1-1; D is perhaps TRBD1 (5 bases). Trimming took 5 bases from V and 0 from J, leaving 13 bases between them. The CDR3 loop spans 15 amino acids. Germline lookup yields CDR1 MNHEY and CDR2 SVGEGT. CDR3: CASSGEDTLNTEAFF. The CDR3 region has the DNA TGTGCCAGCAGTGGCGAGGACACTCTGAACACTGAAGCTTTCTTT.

This clonotype was seen many times. J is TRBJ2-1 and V is TRBV20-1, with 13 positions matching TRBD2. The V segment lost 0 bases and the J segment 0 bases; nucleotides outside the gene matches: 5. This CDR3 comprises 18 residues. Germline CDR1 DFQATT, CDR2 SNEGSKA (reference sequence). Here the CDR3 reads CSARDEGTSGISYNEQFF. Here the CDR3 DNA reads TGCAGTGCTAGAGATGAAGGGACTAGCGGGATCTCCTACAATGAGCAGTTCTTC.

The V and J genes are TRBV9 and TRBJ2-3, with a tentative D call TRBD1 (5 bases). V shed 0 bases and J shed 2 bases, with 13 bases lying between them. The CDR3 length is 16 residues. CDR1 is SGDLS, CDR2 YYNGEE, per germline. The CDR3 bases are TGTGCCAGCAGCGTAGAGCGACAGCACCCCACAGATACGCAGTATTTT. Protein sequence: CASSVERQHPTDTQYF.

This chain uses TRBV4-2 with TRBJ2-5; no reliable D call. The V end was cut by 0 bases, the J end by 3 bases, with 11 bases between. CDR1 is LGHNA, CDR2 YNFKEQ, per germline. This CDR3 comprises 15 residues. Here the CDR3 reads CASSQDRLAEETQYF. The CDR3 DNA is TGTGCCAGCAGCCAAGATCGACTCGCCGAAGAGACCCAGTACTTC.

This clonotype came up many times. The chain has TRBV3-1 and TRBJ1-1, with D possibly being TRBD1 (5 bases). In germline, CDR1 is LGHDT, CDR2 YNNKEL (reference sequence). The V gene lost 2 bases and the J gene lost 0 bases, with 10 bases spanning the gap. The CDR3 length is 15 residues. The CDR3 nucleotides read TGTGCCAGCAGCCAAAGCGGGGCCCTGAACACTGAAGCTTTCTTT. Encoded protein: CASSQSGALNTEAFF.

Ten or more counts support this clonotype. This chain joins TRBV2 and TRBJ2-3; either TRBD1 or TRBD2 may supply D (5 bases each). Trimming took off 6 bases at V and 2 bases at J, with 9 bases between the two ends. The CDR3 covers 13 residues. Germline V CDR1 and CDR2: SNHLY, FYNNEI. In DNA form, the CDR3 reads TGTGCCAGCAGGGGGGAATACACAGATACGCAGTATTTT. Amino acid sequence: CASRGEYTDTQYF.

This clonotype was recorded a few times. This rearrangement joins TRBV9 to TRBJ2-3, with TRBD2 as a possible D gene (6 bases). V was clipped by 0 bases and J by 0 bases, with 8 bases between them. Germline values: CDR1 SGDLS, CDR2 YYNGEE. This CDR3 comprises 15 residues. CDR3 region: CASSVAGASTDTQYF. DNA for the CDR3: TGTGCCAGCAGCGTAGCGGGAGCAAGCACAGATACGCAGTATTTT.

This clonotype was recorded at least ten times. The chain combines TRBV6-1 with TRBJ2-2; D is undetermined. Germline CDR1 MNHNS, CDR2 SASEGT. This CDR3 is built from 15 residues. V was trimmed by 10 bases and J by 3 bases, leaving 18 bases between them. CDR3 sequence: CATTLGVLYTGELFF. CDR3 sequence (DNA): TGTGCCACGACCCTTGGGGTACTATACACCGGGGAGCTGTTTTTT.

Ten or more counts support this clonotype. This chain connects TRBV27 to TRBJ2-7, with D unresolved. This CDR3 spans 16 amino acids. CDR1 and CDR2 (germline): MNHEY, SMNVEV (reference sequence). Trimming took 5 bases from V and 3 from J, leaving 20 bases between them. The CDR3 loop reads CASSPPVSYNNYEQYF. The CDR3 DNA is TGTGCCAGCAGTCCTCCTGTTTCGTACAACAACTACGAGCAGTACTTC.

This clonotype has a count of ten or more. The V gene is TRBV3-1, the J gene TRBJ2-1; D unclear. Trimming removed 5 bases from V and 7 bases from J, with 9 bases in between. In germline, CDR1 is LGHDT, CDR2 YNNKEL (reference sequence). CDR3 size: 12 residues. Written as DNA, the CDR3 is TGTGCCAGCAGCTTGGCCCGAAATGAGCAGTTCTTC. Protein: CASSLARNEQFF.

There are many counts of this clonotype. This chain joins TRBV12-5 and TRBJ2-3; 10 nucleotides align to TRBD2. After removal of 0 bases from V and 4 bases from J, the junction contained 4 bases not matched to a gene. The CDR3 length is 16 residues. Germline CDR1 LGHNT, CDR2 FRNRAP. For the CDR3, the DNA is TGTGCTAGTGGTTTGGTAACTAGCGGGATGGCAGATACGCAGTATTTT. Translation: CASGLVTSGMADTQYF.

This clonotype was seen many times. The genes are TRBV7-9 and TRBJ2-7, with TRBD2 matching 12 bases. V was clipped by 1 base and J by 0 bases; unmatched bases: 7. This CDR3 region has 18 residues. Germline-derived CDR1 and CDR2 are SEHNR and FQNEAQ (reference sequence). CDR3 protein: CASSLVASGRAGSYEQYF. The CDR3, as DNA: TGTGCCAGCAGCTTAGTGGCTAGCGGGAGGGCCGGCTCCTACGAGCAGTACTTC.

This clonotype has ten or more counts. The CDR3 loop is CATSDTGTDSYEQYF. CDR3 DNA: TGTGCCACCAGTGATACCGGGACAGACTCTTACGAGCAGTACTTC. The chain uses TRBV24-1 and TRBJ2-7; TRBD1 matches 7 bases. This CDR3 region has 15 residues. Per the germline V gene, CDR1 is KGHDR and CDR2 is SFDVKD. Trimming at V came to 3 bases and at J to 4 bases, leaving 8 bases not matched to a gene.

This clonotype was recorded at least ten times. The chain joins TRBV7-2 to TRBJ1-2; tentative D call: TRBD1 (6 bases). The germline gives CDR1 SGHTA, CDR2 FQGNSA. Trimming left V 2 bases short and J 8 bases short, with 18 bases between. The CDR3 has 15 amino acids. CDR3 loop: CASSLILGGWEGYTF. CDR3 nucleotides: TGTGCCAGCAGCTTAATTTTGGGGGGCTGGGAGGGCTACACCTTC. Looking up the rest from reference TRBV7-2 and TRBJ1-2 gives the full variable domain: GAGVSQSPSNKVTEKGKDVELRCDPISGHTALYWYRQSLGQGLEFLIYFQGNSAPDKSGLPSDRFSAERTGGSVSTLTIQRTQQEDSAVYLCASSLILGGWEGYTFGSGTRLTVV.

This clonotype was seen many times. This chain joins TRBV5-5 and TRBJ2-1; D is unresolved. V gave up 2 bases and J gave up 8 bases, with 8 bases separating them. CDR3 length equals 12 residues. Germline V gives CDR1 SGHKS, CDR2 YYEKEE (reference sequence). The CDR3 DNA sequence: TGTGCCAGCAGCTTACTGGGCTATGAGCAGTTCTTC. Its protein product is CASSLLGYEQFF. Using reference TRBV5-5 and TRBJ2-1 for the parts outside the CDR3, the full variable domain is DAGVTQSPTHLIKTRGQQVTLRCSPISGHKSVSWYQQVLGQGPQFIFQYYEKEERGRGNFPDRFSARQFPNYSSELNVNALLLGDSALYLCASSLLGYEQFFGPGTRLTVL.

The sample holds many counts of this clonotype. The chain carries TRBV4-1 and TRBJ1-2; 7 bases match TRBD1. After removal of 0 bases from V and 3 bases from J, the junction contained 4 bases not matched to a gene. The CDR3 covers 15 residues. CDR1 is MGHRA, CDR2 YSYEKL, per germline. The CDR3 bases are TGCGCCAGCAGCCAAGATCGCGGGACAGACTATGGCTACACCTTC. Its protein is CASSQDRGTDYGYTF.